Listed below are T cell receptor beta chains from one sample, sequenced in a study of beta chain features in type 1 diabetes. Using immunoSEQ multiplex PCR, the repertoire was profiled, and TCRdb retains in-frame clones only, with some absent. This sample has about 240,000 clones, with 25% to 30% found just once. The sample comprised central memory CD4+ T cells from blood. These receptors were collected from a man younger than 45 in good health. Both conserved end residues are part of each CDR3. The D gene is left open where the match is weak. Clone size is given for some rows only: seen once, a few or many times, or a class if the clone is expanded.

J gene: TRBJ1-2
V gene: TRBV11-2
D gene: TRBD1
clone size: .
CDR3 DNA: TGTGCCAGCAGCTTAGAGGACAGGGGGAGAGGCTACACCTTC
CDR3 protein: CASSLEDRGRGYTF

J gene: TRBJ2-3
V gene: TRBV9
D gene: TRBD1
clone size: .
CDR3 DNA: TGTGCCAGCAGCGTTTATGACAGGGGGCGAGGAGATACGCAGTATTTT
CDR3 protein: CASSVYDRGRGDTQYF

J gene: TRBJ2-7
V gene: TRBV7-9
D gene: TRBD1
clone size: few
CDR3 DNA: TGTGCCAGCAGCTTCGGTGGACAGGGCGGCGAGCAGTACTTC
CDR3 protein: CASSFGGQGGEQYF

J gene: TRBJ2-1
V gene: TRBV7-9
D gene: .
clone size: .
CDR3 DNA: TGTGCCAGCAGCTCGCGACAGGAACACAATGAGCAGTTCTTC
CDR3 protein: CASSSRQEHNEQFF

J gene: TRBJ2-7
V gene: TRBV30
D gene: .
clone size: .
CDR3 DNA: TGTGCCTGGAGTAGGCCAGGGACCCCCTACGAGCAGTACTTC
CDR3 protein: CAWSRPGTPYEQYF

J gene: TRBJ2-3
V gene: TRBV5-1
D gene: .
clone size: .
CDR3 DNA: TGCGCCAGCAGCGCTAGCGCAGATACGCAGTATTTT
CDR3 protein: CASSASADTQYF

J gene: TRBJ1-5
V gene: TRBV6-1
D gene: TRBD1
clone size: .
CDR3 DNA: TGTGCCAGCAGCAGGGACAGAGACAGCAATCAGCCCCAGCATTTT
CDR3 protein: CASSRDRDSNQPQHF

J gene: TRBJ1-2
V gene: TRBV30
D gene: .
clone size: few
CDR3 DNA: TGTGCCTGGGACAGATCATCTAACTATGGCTACACCTTC
CDR3 protein: CAWDRSSNYGYTF

J gene: TRBJ2-5
V gene: TRBV5-1
D gene: .
clone size: .
CDR3 DNA: TGCGCCAGCAGCCCGGTATCGGCATTTGAGACCCAGTACTTC
CDR3 protein: CASSPVSAFETQYF

J gene: TRBJ2-3
V gene: TRBV4-3
D gene: TRBD2
clone size: .
CDR3 DNA: TGCGCCAGCAGCCAAGCCCCTCCAAGACTAGCAACAGATACGCAGTATTTT
CDR3 protein: CASSQAPPRLATDTQYF

J gene: TRBJ2-1
V gene: TRBV7-9
D gene: .
clone size: .
CDR3 DNA: TGTGCCAGCAGCCCGGGAGAGAGCTCCTACAATGAGCAGTTCTTC
CDR3 protein: CASSPGESSYNEQFF

J gene: TRBJ2-3
V gene: TRBV9
D gene: .
clone size: .
CDR3 DNA: TGTGCCAGCAGCACACAGGGAAGGCAAGGAGATACGCAGTATTTT
CDR3 protein: CASSTQGRQGDTQYF

J gene: TRBJ1-1
V gene: TRBV11-2
D gene: .
clone size: few
CDR3 DNA: TGTGCCAGCAGCTTGGAGGGGACGGTTACTGAAGCTTTCTTT
CDR3 protein: CASSLEGTVTEAFF

J gene: TRBJ2-1
V gene: TRBV15
D gene: .
clone size: .
CDR3 DNA: TGTGCCACCTCCCAGGGGTCCGGGCCTCACAATGAGCAGTTCTTC
CDR3 protein: CATSQGSGPHNEQFF

J gene: TRBJ2-7
V gene: TRBV5-4
D gene: .
clone size: few
CDR3 DNA: TGTGCCAGCAACCTTCACGGGAGCTCCTACGAGCAGTACTTC
CDR3 protein: CASNLHGSSYEQYF

J gene: TRBJ2-1
V gene: TRBV7-2
D gene: TRBD2
clone size: few
CDR3 DNA: TGTGCCAGCAGCTTAGCGCTAGCGGGACATGAGCAGTTCTTC
CDR3 protein: CASSLALAGHEQFF

J gene: TRBJ2-7
V gene: TRBV5-4
D gene: TRBD2
clone size: few
CDR3 DNA: TGTGCCAGCAGCTGGACTAGCGGGGCCCGGGACGAGCAGTACTTC
CDR3 protein: CASSWTSGARDEQYF

J gene: TRBJ1-2
V gene: TRBV5-1
D gene: .
clone size: few
CDR3 DNA: TGCGCCAGCAGTCCTGACACGAACTATGGCTACACCTTC
CDR3 protein: CASSPDTNYGYTF

J gene: TRBJ2-3
V gene: TRBV15
D gene: .
clone size: .
CDR3 DNA: TGTGCCACCAGCAGGCACACAGATACGCAGTATTTT
CDR3 protein: CATSRHTDTQYF

J gene: TRBJ2-1
V gene: TRBV2
D gene: TRBD2
clone size: few
CDR3 DNA: TGTGCCAGCAGGCTCAGGGAGACTAGCGTCGACAATGAGCAGTTCTTC
CDR3 protein: CASRLRETSVDNEQFF

J gene: TRBJ2-3
V gene: TRBV15
D gene: .
clone size: few
CDR3 DNA: TGTGCCACCAGCAGTGGTCTGTTAAAGATAACAGATACGCAGTATTTT
CDR3 protein: CATSSGLLKITDTQYF

J gene: TRBJ1-2
V gene: TRBV5-4
D gene: TRBD1
clone size: .
CDR3 DNA: TGTGCCAGCAGCTTCAACAGGGGCAACTATGGCTACACCTTC
CDR3 protein: CASSFNRGNYGYTF

J gene: TRBJ2-2
V gene: TRBV30
D gene: .
clone size: .
CDR3 DNA: TGTGCCTGGAGAGAGGGAGGCACCGGGGAGCTGTTTTTT
CDR3 protein: CAWREGGTGELFF

J gene: TRBJ2-7
V gene: TRBV6-5
D gene: .
clone size: few
CDR3 DNA: TGTGCCAGCAGTTACAGGCAGATAAGCTCCTACGAGCAGTACTTC
CDR3 protein: CASSYRQISSYEQYF

J gene: TRBJ1-5
V gene: TRBV7-9
D gene: .
clone size: few
CDR3 DNA: TGTGCCAGCAGCAGGGACTCAAATCAGCCCCAGCATTTT
CDR3 protein: CASSRDSNQPQHF

J gene: TRBJ2-7
V gene: TRBV5-1
D gene: TRBD2
clone size: .
CDR3 DNA: TGCGCCAGCAGCTTGGCTAGCGGGCCGCAGTACTTC
CDR3 protein: CASSLASGPQYF

J gene: TRBJ2-1
V gene: TRBV15
D gene: TRBD1
clone size: few
CDR3 DNA: TGTGCCACCAGACCGCCGGGACAGGGTCGAAATGAGCAGTTCTTC
CDR3 protein: CATRPPGQGRNEQFF

J gene: TRBJ2-3
V gene: TRBV30
D gene: .
clone size: .
CDR3 DNA: TGTGCCTGGAGTGGGCTGGGTACCGCAGATACGCAGTATTTT
CDR3 protein: CAWSGLGTADTQYF

J gene: TRBJ2-7
V gene: TRBV11-2
D gene: TRBD1
clone size: few
CDR3 DNA: TGTGCCAGCAGCCCGGGGACAGGGGCCTACGAGCAGTACTTC
CDR3 protein: CASSPGTGAYEQYF

J gene: TRBJ2-1
V gene: TRBV6-1
D gene: .
clone size: .
CDR3 DNA: TGTGCCAGCAGTGTATCCGGGACTTCCCGGTTGCATGAGCAGTTCTTC
CDR3 protein: CASSVSGTSRLHEQFF

J gene: TRBJ1-2
V gene: TRBV7-9
D gene: TRBD1
clone size: .
CDR3 DNA: TGTGCCAGCAGCCCTCGGGACAGGGGAAGCTATGGCTACACCTTC
CDR3 protein: CASSPRDRGSYGYTF

J gene: TRBJ1-1
V gene: TRBV29-1
D gene: .
clone size: .
CDR3 DNA: TGCAGCGTTGAAGAAACCCTTTACACTGAAGCTTTCTTT
CDR3 protein: CSVEETLYTEAFF

J gene: TRBJ2-7
V gene: TRBV29-1
D gene: TRBD2
clone size: few
CDR3 DNA: TGCAGCGTCTTGGGACTAGCGGGCGGTGGCGAGCAGTACTTC
CDR3 protein: CSVLGLAGGGEQYF

J gene: TRBJ2-2
V gene: TRBV4-3
D gene: TRBD2
clone size: .
CDR3 DNA: TGCGCCAGCAGCCAAGGGCGAGCGGGAGGACTTACCGGGGAGCTGTTTTTT
CDR3 protein: CASSQGRAGGLTGELFF

J gene: TRBJ2-7
V gene: TRBV28
D gene: .
clone size: few
CDR3 DNA: TGTGCCAGCAGTTTGGTAGGATCAAGCTACGAGCAGTACTTC
CDR3 protein: CASSLVGSSYEQYF

J gene: TRBJ1-1
V gene: TRBV30
D gene: .
clone size: few
CDR3 DNA: TGTGCCTGGAGTGAAGGTCGCGCTGAAGCTTTCTTT
CDR3 protein: CAWSEGRAEAFF

J gene: TRBJ1-1
V gene: TRBV20-1
D gene: .
clone size: once
CDR3 DNA: TGCAGTGCAAAGTGGAACACTGAAGCTTTCTTT
CDR3 protein: CSAKWNTEAFF

J gene: TRBJ2-7
V gene: TRBV6-5
D gene: .
clone size: .
CDR3 DNA: TGTGCCAGCAGTTACAGGGCAGGTTCCTACGAGCAGTACTTC
CDR3 protein: CASSYRAGSYEQYF

J gene: TRBJ1-5
V gene: TRBV29-1
D gene: .
clone size: .
CDR3 DNA: TGCAGCGTTGGTGAGACACAGGGCAATCAGCCCCAGCATTTT
CDR3 protein: CSVGETQGNQPQHF

J gene: TRBJ2-7
V gene: TRBV9
D gene: .
clone size: few
CDR3 DNA: TGTGCCAGCAGCCCGCCCGACGCAGGGGAGAGATCCTACGAGCAGTACTTC
CDR3 protein: CASSPPDAGERSYEQYF